This T cell receptor beta chain stems from a study of blood T cell repertoires in COVID-19. Study context: Donors in the United States, Italy and Spain gave samples during acute or convalescent COVID-19.

This CDR3 comprises 11 residues. With 3 bases removed from V and 5 bases from J, the gap between germline ends came to 2 bases. Germline assignment: CDR1 SGHKS and CDR2 YYEKEE (reference sequence). In the authors' workflow: Estimation of nucleated cell counts relied on the amplification of reference gene primers. Method: immunoSEQ multiplex PCR; TCRdb's copy keeps in-frame clones and lacks some. Clone size and the V and J calls come from that table; the DNA yielded D and trimming. The sample shows about 200,000 clones, 90% of them seen only once. This TCR derives from a man aged 50-59 years with acute or convalescent COVID-19. Sequencing input: peripheral blood. V usage is TRBV5-5 and J usage is TRBJ2-2; no firm D call. The CDR3 DNA sequence: TGTGCCAGCAGCTCGACCGGGGAGCTGTTTTTT. It codes for CASSSTGELFF.